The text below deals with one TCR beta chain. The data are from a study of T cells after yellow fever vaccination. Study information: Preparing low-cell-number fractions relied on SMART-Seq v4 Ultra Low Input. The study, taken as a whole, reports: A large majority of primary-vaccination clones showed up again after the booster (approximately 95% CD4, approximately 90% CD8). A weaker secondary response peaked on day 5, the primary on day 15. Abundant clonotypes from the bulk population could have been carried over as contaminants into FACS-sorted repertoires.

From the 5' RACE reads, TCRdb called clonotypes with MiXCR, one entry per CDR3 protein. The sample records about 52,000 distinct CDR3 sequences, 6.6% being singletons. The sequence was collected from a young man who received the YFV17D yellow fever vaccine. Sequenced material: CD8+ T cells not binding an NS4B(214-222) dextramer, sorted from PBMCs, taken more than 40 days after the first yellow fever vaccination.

CDR3 amino acids: CASSSLTSGYEQYF. CDR3 bases: TGTGCCAGCAGCTCTCTAACTAGCGGTTACGAGCAGTACTTC. The chain recombines TRBV7-6 with TRBJ2-7; TRBD2 matches at 8 bases. The CDR3 extends over 14 amino acids. V lost 4 bases and J lost 4; bases outside the gene matches: 6. Germline CDR1 SGHVS, CDR2 FNYEAQ.